This TCR beta chain comes out of a study of T cell responses to AZD1222 COVID-19 vaccine. Germline CDR1 reads KGHSH; CDR2 reads LQKENI. The CDR3 consists of 13 residues. After removal of 9 bases from V and 4 bases from J, the junction contained 7 bases not matched to a gene. This clone was seen a few times. Produced via immunoSEQ multiplex PCR; TCRdb's table is partial and in-frame only. The data contain about 100,000 clones, roughly 86% of them singletons. This clonotype originated in an adult who received the MenACWY meningococcal vaccine as a control. This specimen was peripheral blood, taken 28 days after the second dose of the MenACWY control vaccine. The chain has TRBV18 and TRBJ2-5, with 8 positions matching TRBD1. The CDR3, as DNA: TGTGCCAGTCATTTGGACAGGGCAGAGACCCAGTACTTC. Its protein is CASHLDRAETQYF.